This T cell receptor (beta chain) was profiled in a study of OX40 agonist ivuxolimab in advanced cancers. Measured with immunoSEQ multiplex PCR; TCRdb has only the in-frame clones, and not every one. Here the sample spans 60,000 to 85,000 clones, about 82% being singletons. This clone appeared a few times. Its antigen remains unidentified. Overall study findings and caveats: On average, CD8+ T cells showed a greater number of expanded clones than CD4+. With doses of 0.1 to 3.0 mg/kg, CD4+ and CD8+ blood T cells had undergone clonal expansion by week 6.

The germline gives CDR1 SGHVS, CDR2 FQNEAQ. This CDR3 contains 16 residues. V lost 5 bases to trimming and J lost 5 bases; unmatched junction nucleotides: 8. Sequences were derived from CD4+ or CD8+ T cells sorted from blood, sampled in a trial of the OX40 agonist ivuxolimab. The clonotype originates from an adult with an advanced solid tumor such as melanoma, head and neck, liver or kidney cancer. The rearrangement uses TRBV7-8 and TRBJ2-1; TRBD2 matches at 11 bases. In DNA, the CDR3 is TGTGCCAGCAGCCTCCTCACTAGCGGGAGTCACAATGAGCAGTTCTTC. Protein: CASSLLTSGSHNEQFF.